This TCR beta chain was obtained from a study of T-cell memory formation after mild COVID-19. The wider study: In these data, TCR clusters were largely donor specific. Overall study results and limits: Contracting clones, day 15 to 85, had balanced CD4/CD8, and later expanders favored CD4+.

This clonotype was counted a few times. Antigen: not known. This CDR3 spans 18 amino acids. Germline CDR1 and CDR2: LGHNA and YNFKEQ. Trimming removed 4 bases at V and 0 bases at J, with 16 bases between. TCRdb itself ran the 5' RACE reads through MiXCR, one entry per CDR3 protein. The data hold roughly 310,000 distinct CDR3 sequences, with approximately 15% observed a single time. The sequencing sample was made of PBMCs or a T cell subset sorted from them (not recorded which). The V and J genes are TRBV4-2 and TRBJ2-6; D perhaps matches TRBD2 (6 bases). The clonotype comes from a man aged 18 to 29 who had mild COVID-19 (a few samples of this study predate the infection). Cell type and time point are not known. CDR3 sequence (DNA): TGTGCCAGCAGCCTGCGGGACCCCGTCTCCTCTGGGGCCAACGTCCTGACTTTC. Translated, it gives CASSLRDPVSSGANVLTF.